This entry lists 7 T cell receptor beta chains sequenced from one sample in a study of naive and memory T cell subsets. Two oligonucleotides, mixed equimolar, formed the beta constant-region primer covering TRBC1 and TRBC2. One entry per CDR3 protein, called by TCRdb with MiXCR from the UMI-ligation and nested PCR reads. Altogether about 21,000 distinct CDR3 sequences are present, 9.5% to 12% being singletons, with the ten largest covering 15% to 20%. Sequencing was performed on central memory CD8+ T cells from blood. Receptor source: a human donor in good health.

The rearrangement joins TRBV9 to TRBJ2-2; D gene ambiguous. The V gene's germline CDR1 is SGDLS and CDR2 YYNGEE. The CDR3 runs 16 residues. Trimming cost V 0 bases and J 2 bases, with 11 bases left between them. In DNA, the CDR3 is TGTGCCAGCAGCGTAGAACCTACTTTTAACACCGGGGAGCTGTTTTTT. This sequence encodes CASSVEPTFNTGELFF.

This clonotype was picked up a small number of times. The CDR3 bases are TGTGCCAGCAGTACCGGACTAGCGGGAGTCGAGACCCAGTACTTC. It encodes CASSTGLAGVETQYF. The chain combines TRBV2 with TRBJ2-5; TRBD2 aligns across 13 bases. With V trimmed by 5 bases and J by 5 bases, 5 bases remained unmatched. The CDR3 has 15 residues. Looked up from germline, CDR1 is SNHLY and CDR2 is FYNNEI.

About this clonotype itself: A much bigger clone sits one base away, suggesting this may be a read error. The genes are TRBV6-1 and TRBJ2-2, with 8 bases aligning to TRBD1. The trim removed 8 bases at V and 7 bases at J, leaving 6 bases unmatched. The CDR3 covers 13 residues. Germline CDR1 and CDR2: MNHNS and SASEGT. The CDR3 DNA follows: TGTGCCAGCGACAGGGGTGAGAGCGGGGAGCTGTTTTTT. Its translation: CASDRGESGELFF.

This clonotype was detected ten times or more. The chain has TRBV20-1 and TRBJ2-4; 15 bases map to TRBD2. The length of the CDR3 is 17 residues. Germline V lookup: CDR1 DFQATT, CDR2 SNEGSKA (reference sequence). Unmatched junction bases numbered 8, after V lost 1 base and J lost 7 bases. The CDR3 DNA sequence: TGCAGTGCTAGAGTCCGGACTAGCGGGAGGGCCTGGAACATTCAGTACTTC. It specifies CSARVRTSGRAWNIQYF.

This clonotype was seen at least ten times. The chain has TRBV28 and TRBJ2-1; TRBD2 agrees at 10 bases. The germline V gene encodes CDR1 MDHEN and CDR2 SYDVKM. The CDR3 sequence is 15 residues long. J gave up 1 base and V 6 bases, and 3 bases lay outside the gene matches. CDR3 amino acids: CASSLTSGSYNEQFF. The CDR3 coding sequence is TGTGCCAGCAGCCTGACTAGCGGGTCCTACAATGAGCAGTTCTTC.

A few counts support this clonotype. This chain connects TRBV5-8 to TRBJ1-2, with D tentatively TRBD1 (5 bases). Germline CDR1 SGHTS, CDR2 YDEGEE. Trimming shortened V by 4 bases and J by 7 bases, and 14 bases separated the two germline ends. The CDR3 contains 13 residues. The chain's CDR3 is CASSTPGTLGYTF. The CDR3 DNA sequence: TGTGCCAGCAGCACCCCGGGGACTCTTGGCTACACCTTC.

This rearrangement joins TRBV7-6 to TRBJ2-1; no clear D. The CDR3 is 16 amino acids. Trimming took off 2 bases at V and 4 bases at J, with 15 bases between the two ends. Germline CDR1 and CDR2: SGHVS and FNYEAQ. DNA for the CDR3: TGTGCCAGCAGCTTATTTACGGGCCGGACGTACAATGAGCAGTTCTTC. Protein: CASSLFTGRTYNEQFF.